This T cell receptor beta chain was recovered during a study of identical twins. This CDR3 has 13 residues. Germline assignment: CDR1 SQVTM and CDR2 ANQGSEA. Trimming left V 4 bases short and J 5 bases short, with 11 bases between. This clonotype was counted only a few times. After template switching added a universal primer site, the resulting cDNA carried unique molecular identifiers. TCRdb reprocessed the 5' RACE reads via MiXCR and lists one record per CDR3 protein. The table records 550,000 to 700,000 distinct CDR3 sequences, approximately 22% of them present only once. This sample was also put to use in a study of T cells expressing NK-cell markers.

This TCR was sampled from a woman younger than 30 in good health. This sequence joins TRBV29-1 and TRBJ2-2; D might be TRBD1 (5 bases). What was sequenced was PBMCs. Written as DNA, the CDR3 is TGCAGCGTTGGAAAGTCAGGGACCGGGGAGCTGTTTTTT. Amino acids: CSVGKSGTGELFF.